This T cell receptor (beta chain) is drawn from a study of blood T cells in healthy people across ages. The study's findings and limits: TCR beta diversity per million T cells fell roughly linearly with age. Naive T cell percentage by flow cytometry tracked strongly with beta diversity. Calculation of diversity from one million T cells yielded estimates considered to be underestimates.

As to this clonotype: The antigen is not known.

The CDR3 has 14 amino acids. Germline V lookup: CDR1 GTSNPN, CDR2 SVGIG (reference sequence). V lost 2 bases and J 2 bases, leaving 11 bases between the germline ends. Sample-barcoded 5' priming and a J-beta primer mix drove a second PCR of about 6 to 12 cycles. TCRdb fed the 5' RACE reads into MiXCR, producing one record per CDR3 protein. This sample has about 780,000 distinct CDR3 sequences, with around half found just once. Sequences were obtained from blood. The source is an elderly man in good health. V is TRBV30 and J is TRBJ2-3; D is ambiguous. In DNA, the CDR3 is TGTGCCTGGAGTCCATCATCCTCCACAGATACGCAGTATTTT. The encoded protein is CAWSPSSSTDTQYF.